Below, one TCR beta chain is given with its context. Its matching antigen is unknown. The germline gene is not matched at one end of the junction; a read error may be the cause. The data are from a study of radiation and T cells in renal cell carcinoma. Study-wide findings and caveats: Baseline intratumoral clonotype presence is unknown without pretreatment biopsies.

Time point specified: blood 4 weeks post-SBRT, at nephrectomy. As to treatment: 15 Gy SBRT to primary tumor, nephrectomy 4 weeks later. Nephrectomy followed 15 Gy stereotactic body radiation by 4 weeks. Blood was sampled at baseline, 2 weeks and 4 weeks after SBRT. The tumor was a clear cell renal cell carcinoma. The germline V gene encodes CDR1 SGHDN and CDR2 FVKESK. This CDR3 has 13 residues. Libraries were prepared by immunoSEQ multiplex PCR; TCRdb keeps only in-frame clonotypes and omits some of them. The table records around 170,000 clones, roughly 90% of them present only once. The TCR was taken from a woman in her fifties or sixties with renal cell carcinoma. Source: blood, taken from a patient whose treatment included radiotherapy and nephrectomy. J is TRBJ2-7 and V is TRBV14; no clear D gene. Here the CDR3 DNA reads TGTGCCAGCAGCCCCGACGATCTTCGTTCCAGAGTCTTC. Translation: CASSPDDLRSRVF.